These 2 T cell receptor beta chains share one sample of origin, sequenced in a study of T cell repertoires in cytomegalovirus infection. From the reads, TCRdb called clonotypes with MiXCR, one entry per CDR3 protein. The data hold under 130,000 distinct CDR3 sequences, with roughly 40% observed a single time. Their cognate antigens are unknown. The sequencing here drew on CD8+ T cells from cultured PBMCs, taken from culture after CMV antigen stimulation. The receptor set was obtained from a human donor in good health (CMV status not recorded). Some clones in this sample may be carry-over from other donors' samples.

The V call is TRBV27, the J call TRBJ1-1; no firm D call. CDR1 is MNHEY and CDR2 is SMNVEV in the germline V gene (reference sequence). Trimming removed 3 bases from V and 3 bases from J, with 8 bases in between. CDR3 length equals 13 residues. CDR3 nucleotides: TGTGCCAGCAGTTTTTCCGTTGACACTGAAGCTTTCTTT. It encodes CASSFSVDTEAFF.

This chain uses TRBV2 with TRBJ2-7; D remains ambiguous. The CDR3 has 11 residues. V was cut by 8 bases and J by 7 bases, with 12 bases left in between. CDR1 and CDR2 (germline): SNHLY, FYNNEI. DNA of the CDR3: TGTGCCAGCGCGGTCCCCGGGGAGCAGTACTTC. This codes for CASAVPGEQYF.